These T cell receptor beta chains were read from a single sample in a study of vaccination and CD4 T cells after COVID-19. The antigens for these receptors are not known. TCRdb recomputed calls from the PCR reads with MiXCR, one row per CDR3 protein. The table shows 14,000 to 15,000 distinct CDR3 sequences, with roughly 50% occurring only once. Sequenced input: CD4+ T cells from blood, cultured in vitro. The source is a human donor who had recovered from COVID-19. CDR3s include the opening cysteine and the closing phenylalanine or tryptophan.

v_call | cdr3_aa
TRBV20-1 | CSARDASPYEQYF
TRBV10-1 | CASSQGTQETQYF
TRBV29-1 | CSVEGASGGYTYEQYF
TRBV12-3/TRBV12-4 | CASSKGLDRLEQYF
TRBV10-3 | CAISGLQANTGELFF
TRBV5-5 | CASSLRTGADTEAFF
TRBV20-1 | CSVVRGIGEQFF
TRBV7-9 | CASRGGAGSGPNYGYTF
TRBV30 | CAWRSQPNQPQHF
TRBV20-1 | CSAIQGLDSPLHF
TRBV20-1 | CSARIGGTHNEQFF
TRBV7-8 | CASSSNNEQFF
TRBV4-1 | CASSQDFPSNQPQHF
TRBV7-9 | CASSLAEEGYTF
TRBV11-2 | CASSLIAEAFF
TRBV5-8 | CASSLGALGEWRNEQFF
TRBV7-9 | CASSPDRVRGSPLHF
TRBV19 | CASTGTGGNIQYF
TRBV6-1 | CASRVPETKPSGANVLTF
TRBV20-1 | CSARDLTSGQETQYF
TRBV5-1 | CASSPWGQGKDTQYF
TRBV19 | CASMEWTGEGYTF
TRBV6-1 | CASSEGISFNKFF
TRBV5-1 | CASSFERPRETQYF
TRBV20-1 | CSARATSGRAGAGELFF
TRBV7-8 | CASSSSGTASYEQYF